What follows is one TCR beta chain and its context. The data belong to a study of blood T cell repertoires in COVID-19. Study overall: The analysed material was cDNA or gDNA that came from T cells, B-cell-depleted T cells, or PBMCs.

Authors' processing steps: Cell counts per sample came from amplifying reference gene primers. Sequencing used immunoSEQ multiplex PCR; TCRdb keeps in-frame clones, though not all of them. V and J calls and clone size are those listed in that table; D and trimming were worked out from the DNA. The data hold over 50,000 clones, with 85% observed a single time. Trimming took off 1 base at V and 1 base at J, with 10 bases between the two ends. This CDR3 contains 15 residues. Looked up from germline, CDR1 is MGHRA and CDR2 is YSYEKL. The sequenced sample consisted of peripheral blood. V gene TRBV4-1 combines with J gene TRBJ1-2; no clear D. This clonotype was obtained from a human donor in a cohort sampled during active COVID-19. The CDR3 DNA reads as TGCGCCAGCAGCCAAGTTGCCCCCGGTAACTATGGCTACACCTTC. Its protein product is CASSQVAPGNYGYTF.